Detailed here is one T cell receptor (beta chain). The same CDR3 can be traced to other DNA sequences in this sample. The method was immunoSEQ multiplex PCR; TCRdb's version includes in-frame clones alone and lacks a portion of them. The sample holds around 170,000 clones, approximately 90% seen once. This entry is derived from a study of blood T cell repertoires in COVID-19. Whole-study context: Researchers got acute and convalescent COVID-19 samples from the United States, Italy and Spain. Sources were T cells, B-cell-depleted T cells, or PBMCs; the material itself was cDNA or gDNA.

This CDR3 is 13 amino acids long. The germline V gene has CDR1 GTSNPN and CDR2 SVGIG (reference sequence). With V trimmed by 3 bases and J by 7 bases, 4 bases remained unmatched. The material sequenced was peripheral blood. The rearrangement links TRBV30 to TRBJ1-5; 9 bases fit TRBD1. The sequence was obtained from a man between 60 and 70 years old with acute or convalescent COVID-19. CDR3 protein: CAWSRQGGQPQHF. The CDR3 nucleotides are TGTGCCTGGAGCCGACAGGGGGGCCAGCCCCAGCATTTT.